Presented here are 13 T cell receptor beta chains from one specimen sequenced in a study of graft-versus-host responses after intestinal transplantation. These TCRs are of unknown antigen specificity. TCRdb keeps only in-frame clones here, not all; method: immunoSEQ multiplex PCR. The sample holds about 90,000 clones, around 93% seen once. Source: unstimulated CD4+ T cells sorted from spleen or lymph node cells, taken before transplant. Receptors were obtained from a human donor who was the organ donor for an intestinal transplant.

This clone was found once. The chain combines TRBV27 with TRBJ2-5; no reliable D call. There are 13 residues in the CDR3. Germline loops: CDR1 MNHEY, CDR2 SMNVEV (reference sequence). V dropped 4 bases and J dropped 1 base, with 7 bases sitting between them. In nucleotides, the CDR3 is TGTGCCAGCAGTTCTACAGTCCAAGAGACCCAGTACTTC. It codes for CASSSTVQETQYF.

The chain recombines TRBV7-9 with TRBJ2-1; 14 positions match TRBD2. CDR1 is SEHNR, CDR2 FQNEAQ, per germline (reference sequence). The V segment lost 4 bases and the J segment 8 bases; nucleotides outside the gene matches: 10. The CDR3 loop spans 17 amino acids. The DNA of the CDR3 is TGTGCCAGCAGCTCGACTAGCGGGAGGGCCCCGTGGTATGAGCAGTTCTTC. This encodes CASSSTSGRAPWYEQFF.

This chain links TRBV6-6 with TRBJ2-1; 8 nucleotides agree with TRBD2. The length of the CDR3 is 16 residues. Germline V gives CDR1 MNHNY, CDR2 SVGAGI (reference sequence). V was pared by 7 bases and J by 5 bases, with 13 bases of the junction left unmatched. The chain's CDR3 is CASTNYGTSRNNEQFF. As DNA, the CDR3 is TGTGCCAGCACCAACTACGGGACTAGTAGGAACAATGAGCAGTTCTTC.

The J gene is TRBJ1-6, the V gene TRBV9, with 7 bases that match TRBD1. There are 15 residues in the CDR3. The V gene end was trimmed by 2 bases and the J gene end by 9 bases; junction bases not matched to a gene: 8. Germline CDR1 reads SGDLS; CDR2 reads YYNGEE. The CDR3 nucleotides are TGTGCCAGCAGCGTGGATTTGCAGGGGGGTTCACCCCTCCACTTT. Protein product: CASSVDLQGGSPLHF.

The V and J genes are TRBV9 and TRBJ2-1, with TRBD1 identical over 9 bases. With V trimmed by 3 bases and J by 3 bases, 7 bases remained unmatched. The CDR3 sequence is 16 residues long. Per the germline V gene, CDR1 is SGDLS and CDR2 is YYNGEE. The chain's CDR3 is CASSEGGQGLYNEQFF. The CDR3 nucleotides are TGTGCCAGCAGCGAGGGTGGACAGGGGCTCTACAATGAGCAGTTCTTC. Full variable domain (outside the CDR3, taken from reference TRBV9 and TRBJ2-1): DSGVTQTPKHLITATGQRVTLRCSPRSGDLSVYWYQQSLDQGLQFLIQYYNGEERAKGNILERFSAQQFPDLHSELNLSSLELGDSALYFCASSEGGQGLYNEQFFGPGTRLTVL.

This clone is a singleton in its sample. The chain recombines TRBV2 with TRBJ1-1; 9 bases are shared with TRBD1. The CDR3 is made up of 14 amino acids. Germline-derived CDR1 and CDR2 are SNHLY and FYNNEI. After removal of 7 bases from V and 4 bases from J, the junction contained 7 bases not matched to a gene. CDR3: CASKQDRGITEAFF. CDR3 coding DNA: TGTGCCAGCAAGCAGGACAGGGGAATCACTGAAGCTTTCTTT.

This chain uses TRBV18 with TRBJ2-3, with no clear D. The germline V and J ends were trimmed by 1 base and 6 bases, with 8 bases remaining between them. CDR1 and CDR2 from the germline V gene are KGHSH and LQKENI. The CDR3 covers 13 residues. The DNA for the CDR3 is TGTGCCAGCTCACCACGGTCAGGCGATACGCAGTATTTT. This gives the protein CASSPRSGDTQYF.

Turning to this clone: The junction departs from the called germline gene at one end, perhaps through a read error. The genes are TRBV7-7 and TRBJ2-2; D not certain. Germline CDR1 is SSHAT and CDR2 is FNYEAQ (reference sequence). The CDR3 covers 15 residues. DNA of the CDR3: TGTGCTAGCAGCCCCCGTGACACCTACACCGGGGAGCTGTTTTTT. This encodes CASSPRDTYTGELFF. The complete variable domain, with remaining parts taken from reference TRBV7-7 and TRBJ2-2, reads GAGVSQSPRYKVTKRGQDVTLRCDPISSHATLYWYQQALGQGPEFLTYFNYEAQPDKSGLPSDRFSAERPEGSISTLTIQRTEQRDSAMYRCASSPRDTYTGELFFGEGSRLTVL.

The chain links TRBV9 to TRBJ1-4, with 8 bases identical to TRBD1. This CDR3 contains 15 residues. J was trimmed by 4 bases and V by 3 bases; bases with no gene match: 5. Germline assignment: CDR1 SGDLS and CDR2 YYNGEE. CDR3 sequence: CASSAGQGFNEKLFF. In nucleotides, the CDR3 is TGTGCCAGCAGCGCCGGACAGGGCTTTAATGAAAAACTGTTTTTT.

The chain has TRBV19 and TRBJ2-1; TRBD2 agrees at 7 bases. The germline V gene encodes CDR1 LNHDA and CDR2 SQIVND (reference sequence). J lost 8 bases, V lost 3 bases, and 7 bases had no gene match. The CDR3 consists of 14 residues. CDR3 residues: CASSIGGSMYEQFF. The CDR3 region has the DNA TGTGCCAGTAGTATCGGCGGGAGTATGTATGAGCAGTTCTTC.

This chain uses TRBV19 with TRBJ2-7; 8 bases line up with TRBD1. The V and J ends lost 9 bases and 5 bases, in that order; junction bases with no gene match: 9. This CDR3 is built from 13 residues. Germline V gene lookup returns CDR1 LNHDA and CDR2 SQIVND (reference sequence). This CDR3 is CASRQTGEDEQYF. CDR3 sequence (DNA): TGTGCCAGCAGACAGACAGGGGAGGACGAGCAGTACTTC. Full variable domain (rest looked up from reference TRBV19 and TRBJ2-7): DGGITQSPKYLFRKEGQNVTLSCEQNLNHDAMYWYRQDPGQGLRLIYYSQIVNDFQKGDIAEGYSVSREKKESFPLTVTSAQKNPTAFYLCASRQTGEDEQYFGPGTRLTVT.

This sequence joins TRBV19 and TRBJ1-5; 7 bases are a match to TRBD1. CDR3 size: 17 residues. V trimming: 0 bases; J trimming: 3 bases; junction bases outside the gene matches: 8. Germline V CDR1 and CDR2: LNHDA, SQIVND (reference sequence). The DNA for the CDR3 is TGTGCCAGTAGTATAGAAAATGGACAGGTCCTCAATCAGCCCCAGCATTTT. Translation gives CASSIENGQVLNQPQHF.

The V call is TRBV2, the J call TRBJ1-2, with 7 bases matching TRBD1. Trimming at V came to 5 bases and at J to 4 bases, leaving 4 bases not matched to a gene. Germline-derived CDR1 and CDR2 are SNHLY and FYNNEI. The CDR3 totals 13 residues. As DNA, the CDR3 is TGTGCCAGCAGTCTTACAGGGGCCTATGGCTACACCTTC. This sequence encodes CASSLTGAYGYTF.